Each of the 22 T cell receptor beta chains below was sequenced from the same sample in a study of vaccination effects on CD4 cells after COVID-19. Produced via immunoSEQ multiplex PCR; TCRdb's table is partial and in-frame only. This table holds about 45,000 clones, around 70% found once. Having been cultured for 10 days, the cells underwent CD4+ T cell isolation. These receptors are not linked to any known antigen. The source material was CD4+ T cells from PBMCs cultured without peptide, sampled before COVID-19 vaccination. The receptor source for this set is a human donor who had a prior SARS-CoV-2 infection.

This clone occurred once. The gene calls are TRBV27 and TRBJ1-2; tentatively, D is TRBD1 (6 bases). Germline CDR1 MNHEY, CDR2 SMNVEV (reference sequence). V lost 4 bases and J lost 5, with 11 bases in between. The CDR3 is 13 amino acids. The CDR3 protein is CASSWGAGYGYTF. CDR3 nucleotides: TGTGCCAGCAGTTGGGGGGCGGGATATGGCTACACCTTC.

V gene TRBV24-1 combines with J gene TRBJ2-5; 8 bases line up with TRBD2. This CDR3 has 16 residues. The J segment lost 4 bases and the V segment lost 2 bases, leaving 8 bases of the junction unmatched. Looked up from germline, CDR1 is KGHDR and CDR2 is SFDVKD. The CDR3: CATSDSGAGALETQYF. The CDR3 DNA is TGTGCCACCAGTGATTCAGGAGCGGGAGCTCTAGAGACCCAGTACTTC.

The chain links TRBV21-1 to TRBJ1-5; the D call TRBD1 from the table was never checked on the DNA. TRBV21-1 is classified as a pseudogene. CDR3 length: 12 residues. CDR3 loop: CARQGDNQPQHF. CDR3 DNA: TGTGCCAGACAGGGGGACAATCAGCCCCAGCATTTT.

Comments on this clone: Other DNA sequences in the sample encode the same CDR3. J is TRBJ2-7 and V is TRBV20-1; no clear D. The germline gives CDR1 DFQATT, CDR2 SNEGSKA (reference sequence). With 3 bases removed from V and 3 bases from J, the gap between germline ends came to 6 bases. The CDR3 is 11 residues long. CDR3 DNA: TGCAGTGCTAGCAGGAGCTACGAGCAGTACTTC. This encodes CSASRSYEQYF.

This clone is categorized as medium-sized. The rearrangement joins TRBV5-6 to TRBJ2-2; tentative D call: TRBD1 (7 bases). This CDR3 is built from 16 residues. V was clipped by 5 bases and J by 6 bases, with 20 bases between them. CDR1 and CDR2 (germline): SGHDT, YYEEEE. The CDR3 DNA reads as TGTGCCAGCAGAATGGCGTGGGGCAGGGGGGCCGGGGAGCTGTTTTTT. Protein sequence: CASRMAWGRGAGELFF. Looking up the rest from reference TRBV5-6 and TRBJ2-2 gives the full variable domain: DAGVTQSPTHLIKTRGQQVTLRCSPKSGHDTVSWYQQALGQGPQFIFQYYEEEERQRGNFPDRFSGHQFPNYSSELNVNALLLGDSALYLCASRMAWGRGAGELFFGEGSRLTVL.

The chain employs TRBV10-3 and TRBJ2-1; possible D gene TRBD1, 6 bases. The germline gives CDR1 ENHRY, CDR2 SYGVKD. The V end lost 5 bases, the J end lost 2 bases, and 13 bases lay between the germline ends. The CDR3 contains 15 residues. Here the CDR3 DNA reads TGTGCCATCAGTAAACTACAGGGAACCTACAATGAGCAGTTCTTC. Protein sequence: CAISKLQGTYNEQFF.

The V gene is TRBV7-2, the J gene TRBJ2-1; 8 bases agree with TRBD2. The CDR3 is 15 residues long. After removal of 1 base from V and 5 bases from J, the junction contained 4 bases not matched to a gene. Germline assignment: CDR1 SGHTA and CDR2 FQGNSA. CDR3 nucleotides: TGTGCCAGCAGCTTAGTGCGCGGGGGGAACAATGAGCAGTTCTTC. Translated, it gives CASSLVRGGNNEQFF.

CDR3 sequence: CASSPDRFYEQYF. The DNA of the CDR3 is TGTGCCAGCAGCCCGGACAGATTCTACGAGCAGTACTTC. The rearrangement uses TRBV11-2 and TRBJ2-7, with D possibly being TRBD1 (6 bases). Deletions cut 5 bases from V and 3 bases from J, with 11 bases between. The CDR3 is 13 amino acids. CDR1 is SGHAT and CDR2 is FQNNGV in the germline V gene.

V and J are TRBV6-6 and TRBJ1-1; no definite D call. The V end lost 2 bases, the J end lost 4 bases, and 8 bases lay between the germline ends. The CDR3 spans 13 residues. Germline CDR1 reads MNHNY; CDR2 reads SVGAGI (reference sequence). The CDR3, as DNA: TGTGCCAGCAGTTACGCGGAGGGCACTGAAGCTTTCTTT. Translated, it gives CASSYAEGTEAFF.

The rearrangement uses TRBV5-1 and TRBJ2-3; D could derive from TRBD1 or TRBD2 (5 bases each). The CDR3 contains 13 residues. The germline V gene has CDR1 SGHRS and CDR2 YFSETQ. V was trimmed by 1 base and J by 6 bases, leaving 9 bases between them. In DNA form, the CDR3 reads TGCGCCAGCAGCTTGATAGGGGAGGATACGCAGTATTTT. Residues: CASSLIGEDTQYF.

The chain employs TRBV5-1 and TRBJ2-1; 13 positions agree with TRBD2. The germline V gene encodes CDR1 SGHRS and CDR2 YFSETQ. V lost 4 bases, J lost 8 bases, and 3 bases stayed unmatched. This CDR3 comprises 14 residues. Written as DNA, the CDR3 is TGCGCCAGCAGCGGACTAGCGGGGGTCGATGAGCAGTTCTTC. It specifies CASSGLAGVDEQFF.

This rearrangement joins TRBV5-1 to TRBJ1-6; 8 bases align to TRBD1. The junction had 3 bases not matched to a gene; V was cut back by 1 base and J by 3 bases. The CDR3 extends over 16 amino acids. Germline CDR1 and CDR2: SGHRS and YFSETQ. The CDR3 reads CASSLLGTGYNSPLHF. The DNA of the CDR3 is TGCGCCAGCAGCTTGCTTGGGACAGGCTATAATTCACCCCTCCACTTT.

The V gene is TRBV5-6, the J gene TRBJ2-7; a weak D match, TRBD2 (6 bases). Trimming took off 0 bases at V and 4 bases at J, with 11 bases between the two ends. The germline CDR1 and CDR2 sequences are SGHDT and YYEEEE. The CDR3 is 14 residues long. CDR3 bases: TGTGCCAGCAGCTTGGCTAGACGGGAGTACGAGCAGTACTTC. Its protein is CASSLARREYEQYF.

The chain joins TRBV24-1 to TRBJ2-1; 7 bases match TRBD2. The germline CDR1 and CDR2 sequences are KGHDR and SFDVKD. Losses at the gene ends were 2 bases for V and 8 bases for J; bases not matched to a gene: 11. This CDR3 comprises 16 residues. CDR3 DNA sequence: TGTGCCACCAGTGATTCAAGCTGGGGCGGGAGTCATGAGCAGTTCTTC. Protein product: CATSDSSWGGSHEQFF.

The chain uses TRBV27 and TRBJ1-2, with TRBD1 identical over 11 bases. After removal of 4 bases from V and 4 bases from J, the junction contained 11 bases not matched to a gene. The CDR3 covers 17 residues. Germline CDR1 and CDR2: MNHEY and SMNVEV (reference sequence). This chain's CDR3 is CASSSSGQGERGYGYTF. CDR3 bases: TGTGCCAGCAGTTCATCGGGACAGGGGGAAAGGGGCTATGGCTACACCTTC.

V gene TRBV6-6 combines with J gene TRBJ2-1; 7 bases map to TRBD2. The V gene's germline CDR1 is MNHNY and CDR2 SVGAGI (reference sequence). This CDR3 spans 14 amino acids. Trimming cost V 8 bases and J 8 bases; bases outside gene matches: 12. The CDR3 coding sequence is TGTGCCAGCCTAGCGGTCGCTCCCTATTATGAGCAGTTCTTC. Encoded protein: CASLAVAPYYEQFF.

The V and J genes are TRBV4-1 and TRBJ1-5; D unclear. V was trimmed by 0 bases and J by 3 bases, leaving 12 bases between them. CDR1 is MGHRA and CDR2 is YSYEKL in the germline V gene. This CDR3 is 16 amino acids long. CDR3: CASSQDERRDNQPQHF. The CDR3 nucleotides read TGCGCCAGCAGCCAAGATGAACGGAGAGACAATCAGCCCCAGCATTTT.

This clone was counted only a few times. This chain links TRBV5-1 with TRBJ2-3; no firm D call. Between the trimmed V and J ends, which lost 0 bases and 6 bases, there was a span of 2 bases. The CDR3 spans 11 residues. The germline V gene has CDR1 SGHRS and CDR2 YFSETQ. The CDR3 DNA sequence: TGCGCCAGCAGCTTGGTTGATACGCAGTATTTT. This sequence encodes CASSLVDTQYF.

In DNA, the CDR3 is TGTGCCAGCAGCCAGGGGGGAGGAGGAGGCATCGAGACCCAGTACTTC. Translated, it gives CASSQGGGGGIETQYF. The V call is TRBV4-2, the J call TRBJ2-5, with D possibly TRBD2 on 6 matching bases. Trimming removed 3 bases from V and 5 bases from J, with 19 bases in between. The CDR3 has 16 residues. Germline-derived CDR1 and CDR2 are LGHNA and YNFKEQ.

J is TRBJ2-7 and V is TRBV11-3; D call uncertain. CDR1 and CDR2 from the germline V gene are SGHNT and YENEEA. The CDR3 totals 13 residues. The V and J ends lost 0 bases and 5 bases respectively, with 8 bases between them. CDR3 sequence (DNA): TGTGCCAGCAGCTTAGAAGGGAACCACGAGCAGTACTTC. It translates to CASSLEGNHEQYF.

In DNA, the CDR3 is TGCGCCAGCAGCTTGGTGGCTAGCGGAGGGGGAGTAAGCGAGACCCAGTACTTC. It specifies CASSLVASGGGVSETQYF. V is TRBV5-1 and J is TRBJ2-5, with D possibly TRBD2 on 7 matching bases. Trimming cost V 0 bases and J 5 bases, with 23 bases left between them. Looked up from germline, CDR1 is SGHRS and CDR2 is YFSETQ. This CDR3 region has 18 residues.

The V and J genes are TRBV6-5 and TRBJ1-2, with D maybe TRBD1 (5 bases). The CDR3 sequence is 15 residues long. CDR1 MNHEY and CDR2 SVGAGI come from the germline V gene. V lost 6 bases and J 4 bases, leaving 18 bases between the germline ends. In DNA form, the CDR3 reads TGTGCCAGCAGCCCAAAAGGAGGGGCGGGCTATGGCTACACCTTC. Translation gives CASSPKGGAGYGYTF.